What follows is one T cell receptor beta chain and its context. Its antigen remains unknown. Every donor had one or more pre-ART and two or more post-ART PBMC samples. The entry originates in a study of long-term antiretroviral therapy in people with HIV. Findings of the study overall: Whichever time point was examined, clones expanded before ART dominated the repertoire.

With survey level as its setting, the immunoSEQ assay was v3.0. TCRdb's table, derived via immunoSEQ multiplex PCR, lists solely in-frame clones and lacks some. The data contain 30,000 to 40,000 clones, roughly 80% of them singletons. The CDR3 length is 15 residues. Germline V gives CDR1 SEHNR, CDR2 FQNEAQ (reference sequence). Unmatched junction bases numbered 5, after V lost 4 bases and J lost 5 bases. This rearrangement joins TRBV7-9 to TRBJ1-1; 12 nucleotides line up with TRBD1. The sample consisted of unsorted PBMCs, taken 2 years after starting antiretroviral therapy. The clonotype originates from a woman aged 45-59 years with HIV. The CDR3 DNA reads TGTGCCAGCAGCTGGGACAGGGGGCTGGGAACTGAAGCTTTCTTT. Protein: CASSWDRGLGTEAFF. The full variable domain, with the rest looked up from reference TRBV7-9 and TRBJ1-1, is DTGVSQNPRHKITKRGQNVTFRCDPISEHNRLYWYRQTLGQGPEFLTYFQNEAQLEKSRLLSDRFSAERPKGSFSTLEIQRTEQGDSAMYLCASSWDRGLGTEAFFGQGTRLTVV.